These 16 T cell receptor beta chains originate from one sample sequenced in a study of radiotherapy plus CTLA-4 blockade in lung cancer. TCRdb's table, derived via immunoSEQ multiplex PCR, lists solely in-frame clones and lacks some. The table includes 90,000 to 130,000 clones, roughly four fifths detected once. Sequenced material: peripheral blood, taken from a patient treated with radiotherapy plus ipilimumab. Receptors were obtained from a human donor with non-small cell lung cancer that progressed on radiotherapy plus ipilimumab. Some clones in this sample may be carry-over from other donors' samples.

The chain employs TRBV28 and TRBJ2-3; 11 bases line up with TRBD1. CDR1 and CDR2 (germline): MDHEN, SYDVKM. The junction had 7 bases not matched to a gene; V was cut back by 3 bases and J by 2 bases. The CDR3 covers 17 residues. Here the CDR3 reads CASSFPLDRGLTDTQYF. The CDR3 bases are TGTGCCAGCAGTTTCCCTCTGGACAGGGGGCTCACAGATACGCAGTATTTT.

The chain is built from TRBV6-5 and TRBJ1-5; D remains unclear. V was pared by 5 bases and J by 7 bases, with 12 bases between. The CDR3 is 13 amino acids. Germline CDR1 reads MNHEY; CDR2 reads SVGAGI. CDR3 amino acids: CASSTPWGQPQHF. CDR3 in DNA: TGTGCCAGCAGTACGCCCTGGGGACAGCCCCAGCATTTT.

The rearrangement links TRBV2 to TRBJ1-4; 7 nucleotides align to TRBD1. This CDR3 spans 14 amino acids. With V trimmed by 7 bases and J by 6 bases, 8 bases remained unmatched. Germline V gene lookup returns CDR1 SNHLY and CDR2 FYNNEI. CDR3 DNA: TGTGCCAGCAATAAGAACAGGGGCGATGAAAAACTGTTTTTT. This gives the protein CASNKNRGDEKLFF.

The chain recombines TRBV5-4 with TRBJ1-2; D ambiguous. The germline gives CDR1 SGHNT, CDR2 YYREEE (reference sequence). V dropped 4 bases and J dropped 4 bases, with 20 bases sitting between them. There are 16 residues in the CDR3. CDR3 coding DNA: TGTGCCAGCAGCCAGATGAGTCGGGTTCCTTTCTATGGCTACACCTTC. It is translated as CASSQMSRVPFYGYTF.

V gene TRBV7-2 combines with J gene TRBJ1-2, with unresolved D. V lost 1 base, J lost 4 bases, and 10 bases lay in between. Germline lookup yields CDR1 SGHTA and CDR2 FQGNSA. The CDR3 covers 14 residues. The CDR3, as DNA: TGTGCCAGCAGCTTAGTCGACAACCGCTATGGCTACACCTTC. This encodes CASSLVDNRYGYTF.

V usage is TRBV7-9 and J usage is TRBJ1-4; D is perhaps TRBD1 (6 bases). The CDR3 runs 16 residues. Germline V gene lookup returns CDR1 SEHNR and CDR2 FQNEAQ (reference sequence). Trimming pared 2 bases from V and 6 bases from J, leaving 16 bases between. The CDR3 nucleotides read TGTGCCAGCAGCTTAACTCTCCAGGGGTTACATGAAAAACTGTTTTTT. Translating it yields CASSLTLQGLHEKLFF.

The CDR3 DNA follows: TGTGCCAGCAGCCCCTTAGGGACCCAGTACTTC. Translated: CASSPLGTQYF. The V call is TRBV9, the J call TRBJ2-5; D remains unclear. The V gene's germline CDR1 is SGDLS and CDR2 YYNGEE. V lost 4 bases to trimming and J lost 7 bases, with 8 bases between them. This CDR3 contains 11 residues.

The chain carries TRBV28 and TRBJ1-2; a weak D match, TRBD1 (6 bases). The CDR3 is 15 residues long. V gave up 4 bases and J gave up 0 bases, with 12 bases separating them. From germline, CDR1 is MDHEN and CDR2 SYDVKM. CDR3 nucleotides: TGTGCCAGCAGTTCGCGGGGGGCTCCTAACTATGGCTACACCTTC. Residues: CASSSRGAPNYGYTF.

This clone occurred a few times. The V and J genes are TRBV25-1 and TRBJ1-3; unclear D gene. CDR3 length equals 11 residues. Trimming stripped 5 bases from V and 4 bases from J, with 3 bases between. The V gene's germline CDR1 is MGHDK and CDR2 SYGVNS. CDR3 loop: CASSPGNTIYF. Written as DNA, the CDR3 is TGTGCCAGCAGTCCGGGAAACACCATATATTTT.

CDR3 in DNA: TGTGCCAGCAGTTTATTGGACAGGGGGACGGGTGAAGCTTTCTTT. The encoded protein is CASSLLDRGTGEAFF. This chain links TRBV27 with TRBJ1-1; 10 nucleotides line up with TRBD1. V lost 1 base, J lost 7 bases, and 6 bases stayed unmatched. This CDR3 contains 15 residues. Germline CDR1 and CDR2: MNHEY and SMNVEV (reference sequence).

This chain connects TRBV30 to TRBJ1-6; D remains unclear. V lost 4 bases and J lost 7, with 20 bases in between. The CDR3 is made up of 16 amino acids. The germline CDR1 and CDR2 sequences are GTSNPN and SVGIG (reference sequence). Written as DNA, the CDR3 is TGTGCCTGGAATCAGGTGTTACTGCCCAGAAATTCACCCCTCCACTTT. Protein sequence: CAWNQVLLPRNSPLHF.

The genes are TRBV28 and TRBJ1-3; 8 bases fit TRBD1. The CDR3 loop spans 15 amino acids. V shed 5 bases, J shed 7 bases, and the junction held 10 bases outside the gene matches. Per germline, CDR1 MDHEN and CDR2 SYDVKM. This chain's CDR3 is CASSPIGQGENTIYF. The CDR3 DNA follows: TGTGCCAGCAGTCCCATCGGACAGGGAGAGAACACCATATATTTT.

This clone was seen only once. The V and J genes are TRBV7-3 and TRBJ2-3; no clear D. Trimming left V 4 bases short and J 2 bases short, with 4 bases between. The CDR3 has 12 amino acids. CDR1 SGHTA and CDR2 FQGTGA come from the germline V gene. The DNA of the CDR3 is TGTGCCAGCAGCTCAAACACAGATACGCAGTATTTT. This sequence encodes CASSSNTDTQYF.

CDR3 in DNA: TGTGCCAGCAGCCAAACGACAGTCAGCACAGATACGCAGTATTTT. It is translated as CASSQTTVSTDTQYF. The chain combines TRBV7-2 with TRBJ2-3; a weak D match, TRBD1 (5 bases). In germline, CDR1 is SGHTA, CDR2 FQGNSA. With 5 bases removed from V and 0 bases from J, the gap between germline ends came to 12 bases. The CDR3 consists of 15 residues.

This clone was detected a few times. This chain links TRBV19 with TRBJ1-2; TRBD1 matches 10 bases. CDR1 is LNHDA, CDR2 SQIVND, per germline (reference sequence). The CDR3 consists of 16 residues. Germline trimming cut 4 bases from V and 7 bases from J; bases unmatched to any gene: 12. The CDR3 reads CASSTGTGASPFGYTF. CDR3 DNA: TGTGCCAGTAGTACGGGGACAGGGGCGTCGCCTTTTGGCTACACCTTC.

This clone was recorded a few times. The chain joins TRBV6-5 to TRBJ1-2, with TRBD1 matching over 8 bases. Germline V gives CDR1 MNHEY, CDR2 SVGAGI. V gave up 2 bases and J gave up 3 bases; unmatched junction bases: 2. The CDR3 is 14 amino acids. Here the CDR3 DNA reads TGTGCCAGCAGTTACGGACAGGGACACTATGGCTACACCTTC. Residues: CASSYGQGHYGYTF.